The 18 T cell receptor beta chains listed next were all sequenced from one sample in a study of CD8+ T cells in alopecia areata. This sample's treatment: oral pan-JAK inhibitor, 5-10 mg twice daily. Following RNA extraction, reverse transcription yielded cDNA that acted as the sequencing template. Repertoires were generated with immunoSEQ multiplex PCR, while TCRdb's copy carries only in-frame clones and drops some. The sample contains about 70,000 clones, 29% of which appear only once. The specimen comprised CD8+ T cells sorted from blood, sampled at week 4, from a patient treated with tofacitinib. All receptors come from a human donor with alopecia areata.

This clone was seen more than once but under ten times. DNA of the CDR3: TGTGCCAGCAGAAGCGGGGCTGTGTCTGAAGCTTTCTTT. This sequence encodes CASRSGAVSEAFF. The chain joins TRBV6-5 to TRBJ1-1; maybe TRBD1 (5 bases). V was clipped by 6 bases and J by 6 bases, with 14 bases between them. Germline lookup yields CDR1 MNHEY and CDR2 SVGAGI. The CDR3 sequence is 13 residues long.

This clone came up a few times. The rearrangement uses TRBV29-1 and TRBJ2-2; D is uncertain. The CDR3 is 12 residues long. Germline V gene lookup returns CDR1 SQVTM and CDR2 ANQGSEA. V was clipped by 4 bases and J by 4 bases, with 7 bases between them. This CDR3 reads CSVGQVTGELFF. DNA for the CDR3: TGCAGCGTTGGTCAGGTCACCGGGGAGCTGTTTTTT.

This sequence joins TRBV30 and TRBJ1-5; the D gene is possibly TRBD1 (6 bases). Germline CDR1 GTSNPN, CDR2 SVGIG (reference sequence). V dropped 5 bases and J dropped 2 bases, with 10 bases sitting between them. The CDR3 totals 13 residues. The CDR3, as DNA: TGTGCCTGGGGGACATGGGGCAATCAGCCCCAGCATTTT. Protein sequence: CAWGTWGNQPQHF.

This chain connects TRBV12-2 to TRBJ2-7. TRBV12-2 is a pseudogene segment. This CDR3 spans 9 amino acids. This chain's CDR3 is CGLNYEQYF. DNA of the CDR3: TGTGGATTAAATTACGAGCAGTACTTC.

The V and J genes are TRBV9 and TRBJ2-3; TRBD2 agrees at 11 bases. The CDR3 sequence is 16 residues long. Trimming removed 3 bases from V and 0 bases from J; junction bases left unmatched: 3. The V gene's germline CDR1 is SGDLS and CDR2 YYNGEE. CDR3 loop: CASSAGLADSTDTQYF. The CDR3 DNA reads TGTGCCAGCAGCGCGGGACTAGCGGACAGCACAGATACGCAGTATTTT.

At least ten counts were recorded for this clone. J is TRBJ1-1 and V is TRBV13, with a possible D match to TRBD1 (5 bases). The V gene's germline CDR1 is PRHDT and CDR2 FYEKMQ (reference sequence). V dropped 5 bases and J dropped 0 bases, with 13 bases sitting between them. The CDR3 sequence is 15 residues long. CDR3 loop: CASSRQTYMNTEAFF. The CDR3 nucleotides read TGTGCCAGCAGCCGACAGACATATATGAACACTGAAGCTTTCTTT.

This chain connects TRBV5-4 to TRBJ1-1, with D uncertain. The V gene's germline CDR1 is SGHNT and CDR2 YYREEE (reference sequence). The CDR3 totals 15 residues. The ends were cut back, 4 bases at V and 3 bases at J, with 16 bases in the middle. The CDR3: CASSANMDGYTEAFF. In DNA form, the CDR3 reads TGTGCCAGCAGCGCCAATATGGACGGTTACACTGAAGCTTTCTTT.

The gene calls are TRBV2 and TRBJ2-1, with 13 bases aligning to TRBD2. V trimming: 6 bases; J trimming: 7 bases; junction bases outside the gene matches: 6. CDR3 length: 15 amino acids. Looked up from germline, CDR1 is SNHLY and CDR2 is FYNNEI. CDR3 loop: CASRRTSGSRNEQFF. DNA for the CDR3: TGTGCCAGCAGGCGGACTAGCGGGAGTCGTAATGAGCAGTTCTTC.

The J gene is TRBJ2-3, the V gene TRBV6-5; 7 nucleotides match TRBD1. The germline V gene encodes CDR1 MNHEY and CDR2 SVGAGI. This CDR3 spans 14 amino acids. With 4 bases clipped from V and 0 bases from J, the junction kept 1 base outside the gene matches. The CDR3 here is CASSWGQSTDTQYF. In DNA, the CDR3 is TGTGCCAGCAGTTGGGGACAGAGCACAGATACGCAGTATTTT.

A remark on this clone: The junction departs from the called germline gene at one end, perhaps through a read error. The chain has TRBV6-6 and TRBJ2-3; weak D call: TRBD1 (5 bases). CDR1 and CDR2 from the germline V gene are MNHNY and SVGAGI (reference sequence). This CDR3 is built from 14 residues. The CDR3 nucleotides read TGTGCCATCAGTGAGGAGAGACAGACAGATACGCAGTATTTT. It is translated as CAISEERQTDTQYF.

This clone was seen a few times. The chain joins TRBV11-1 to TRBJ2-5; possible D gene TRBD2, 6 bases. The CDR3 length is 16 residues. The V and J ends lost 5 bases and 4 bases respectively, with 20 bases between them. Germline CDR1 is SGHAT and CDR2 is FQDESV (reference sequence). The CDR3 sequence: CASSPGRGSGSETQYF. The CDR3 coding sequence is TGTGCCAGCAGCCCAGGACGAGGTAGCGGATCAGAGACCCAGTACTTC.

This clone was detected many times. The chain uses TRBV9 and TRBJ2-3; D remains unclear. From germline, CDR1 is SGDLS and CDR2 YYNGEE. V was trimmed by 0 bases and J by 2 bases, leaving 7 bases between them. This CDR3 is built from 14 residues. The CDR3 DNA is TGTGCCAGCAGCGTAGAAACTAACACAGATACGCAGTATTTT. Encoded protein: CASSVETNTDTQYF.

J is TRBJ1-5 and V is TRBV9, with D perhaps TRBD1 (5 bases). The CDR3 length is 15 residues. The V end lost 0 bases, the J end lost 6 bases, and 13 bases lay between the germline ends. Germline V gives CDR1 SGDLS, CDR2 YYNGEE. The CDR3 nucleotides are TGTGCCAGCAGCGTAGATGGGGGTTTAGGTCAGCCCCAGCATTTT. This sequence encodes CASSVDGGLGQPQHF. Looking up the rest from reference TRBV9 and TRBJ1-5 gives the full variable domain: DSGVTQTPKHLITATGQRVTLRCSPRSGDLSVYWYQQSLDQGLQFLIQYYNGEERAKGNILERFSAQQFPDLHSELNLSSLELGDSALYFCASSVDGGLGQPQHFGDGTRLSIL.

V is TRBV27 and J is TRBJ2-5; TRBD2 might be the D (6 bases). The germline V gene encodes CDR1 MNHEY and CDR2 SMNVEV (reference sequence). V dropped 3 bases and J dropped 3 bases, with 8 bases sitting between them. This CDR3 is 13 amino acids long. The CDR3 sequence: CASSFSGEETQYF. CDR3 sequence (DNA): TGTGCCAGCAGTTTTTCGGGGGAAGAGACCCAGTACTTC.

The rearrangement joins TRBV28 to TRBJ2-7; D unresolved. Between the trimmed V and J ends, which lost 11 bases and 2 bases, there was a span of 16 bases. The CDR3 contains 13 residues. Germline V CDR1 and CDR2: MDHEN, SYDVKM. CDR3 sequence: CASLQGLTYEQYF. The CDR3 nucleotides are TGTGCCTCCCTCCAAGGCCTGACCTACGAGCAGTACTTC.

In this sample, this clone turned up once. The V gene is TRBV6-1, the J gene TRBJ2-2, with a weak D call TRBD2 (5 bases). In germline, CDR1 is MNHNS, CDR2 SASEGT. CDR3 size: 15 residues. V was trimmed by 5 bases and J by 6 bases, leaving 16 bases between them. The CDR3 DNA reads as TGTGCCAGCAGTTTAGGTCCATCGGAGGCCGGGGAGCTGTTTTTT. Its protein is CASSLGPSEAGELFF.

The chain employs TRBV28 and TRBJ2-7, with 12 positions matching TRBD2. V shed 6 bases and J 4 bases; nucleotides not matched to a gene: 4. This CDR3 is 14 amino acids long. The V gene's germline CDR1 is MDHEN and CDR2 SYDVKM. The CDR3 sequence: CASSSSGRGYEQYF. The CDR3 nucleotides are TGTGCCAGCAGCTCTAGCGGGAGGGGGTACGAGCAGTACTTC.

The chain has TRBV29-1 and TRBJ2-5; D is uncertain. There are 11 residues in the CDR3. Between the trimmed V and J ends, which lost 3 bases and 8 bases, there was a span of 10 bases. Germline CDR1 reads SQVTM; CDR2 reads ANQGSEA. CDR3 loop: CSVESKGTQYF. The DNA for the CDR3 is TGCAGCGTTGAGTCGAAGGGAACCCAGTACTTC.